This TCR beta chain emerged from a study of T cell repertoires in cytomegalovirus infection (dated by TCRdb to about 2019). About the study as a whole: Because public TCR beta signatures pointed to carriage of CMV infection together with the matching HLA type, the HLA type of each donor mattered for the analysis.

This clonotype was recorded only once. Its antigen is not yet known. No much larger clone exists at a distance of one base, and base qualities are not known. A lone read is weak support. Study-wide findings and limitations: Cumulative frequency of public TCR beta family members discriminated carriers of CMV infection plus the relevant HLA type in this cohort and an independent roughly 340-donor cohort. The ex vivo response was dominated by HLA-C-restricted CMV-specific TCR beta clonotypes, which also provided the single most frequent clonotype in two of eight donors.

Its CDR3 holds 15 amino acids, cysteine through phenylalanine. Only the CDR3 portion is preserved as DNA: 45 bases, with reading frame beginning at the first base. V loses 2 bases at its end and J loses 4 bases; junction bases beyond the gene matches: 7. Reading the germline V gene gives CDR1 SGDLS and CDR2 YYNGEE. Sequencer: Illumina HiSeq 1500. TCRdb's own reprocessing of the public reads used fastp at Q25 and MiXCR and kept productive beta chains. Rows with one shared CDR3 protein collapse into an entry with the most common genes and DNA. The sample profile shows around 310,000 distinct CDR3 sequences; roughly 16% of them were found once. The ten most abundant clones make up approximately 12% of the sample.

The chain uses TRBV9 and TRBJ1-1, and TRBD1 matches 8 of the central bases. The TCR comes from a human donor in good health (CMV status not recorded). Some clones in this sample may be carry-over from other donors' samples. The source material was PBMCs. The CDR3 is CASSVSGQAGTEAFF. Read as DNA, the sequence is TGTGCCAGCAGCGTGTCGGGACAGGCGGGCACTGAAGCTTTCTTT. Joined to the reference TRBV9 and TRBJ1-1 proteins, this CDR3 gives the full variable domain: DSGVTQTPKHLITATGQRVTLRCSPRSGDLSVYWYQQSLDQGLQFLIQYYNGEERAKGNILERFSAQQFPDLHSELNLSSLELGDSALYFCASSVSGQAGTEAFFGQGTRLTVV.